The 31 T cell receptor beta chains presented below share a single source sample, sequenced in a study of cytomegalovirus exposure and HLA in healthy donors. Clones were read by immunoSEQ multiplex PCR, and TCRdb kept only the in-frame ones, dropping some. The sample lists about 120,000 clones, about 82% occurring once. The specimen was PBMCs. The receptors originated from a young man in good health and CMV-seronegative.

The V gene is TRBV5-8, the J gene TRBJ1-5; D unresolved. CDR1 and CDR2 from the germline V gene are SGHTS and YDEGEE. The CDR3 is made up of 15 amino acids. The V end was cut by 4 bases, the J end by 6 bases, with 17 bases between. DNA for the CDR3: TGTGCCAGCAGCCTGTATCTTCAGTGGAGTCAGCCCCAGCATTTT. This gives the protein CASSLYLQWSQPQHF.

V gene TRBV27 combines with J gene TRBJ1-1; 10 nucleotides agree with TRBD1. The germline V gene has CDR1 MNHEY and CDR2 SMNVEV (reference sequence). This CDR3 region has 16 residues. With V trimmed by 5 bases and J by 5 bases, 11 bases remained unmatched. This CDR3 is CASSVTGQGFGTEAFF. CDR3 sequence (DNA): TGTGCCAGCAGTGTTACGGGACAGGGGTTTGGAACTGAAGCTTTCTTT.

The rearrangement joins TRBV6-5 to TRBJ1-5, with D maybe TRBD1 (5 bases). This CDR3 spans 14 amino acids. Germline CDR1 reads MNHEY; CDR2 reads SVGAGI. V lost 4 bases and J 9 bases, leaving 16 bases between the germline ends. As DNA, the CDR3 is TGTGCCAGCAGTTCCCAATCTGCCGGGGGGCCCCAGCATTTT. It translates to CASSSQSAGGPQHF.

The chain links TRBV5-6 to TRBJ2-1, with 12 positions matching TRBD2. The length of the CDR3 is 15 residues. V shed 4 bases and J 12 bases; nucleotides not matched to a gene: 11. Germline V lookup: CDR1 SGHDT, CDR2 YYEEEE. CDR3 loop: CASSPGLAGDGGQFF. CDR3 bases: TGTGCCAGCAGCCCGGGACTAGCGGGCGATGGGGGGCAGTTCTTC. The complete variable domain, with remaining parts taken from reference TRBV5-6 and TRBJ2-1, reads DAGVTQSPTHLIKTRGQQVTLRCSPKSGHDTVSWYQQALGQGPQFIFQYYEEEERQRGNFPDRFSGHQFPNYSSELNVNALLLGDSALYLCASSPGLAGDGGQFFGPGTRLTVL.

This clone was counted a few times. The chain carries TRBV7-9 and TRBJ2-2; no clear D gene. Germline assignment: CDR1 SEHNR and CDR2 FQNEAQ (reference sequence). The CDR3 is 15 amino acids. V dropped 5 bases and J dropped 5 bases, with 15 bases sitting between them. DNA for the CDR3: TGTGCCAGCAGCATAGGGTCAAGGCGGACCGGGGAGCTGTTTTTT. Translating it yields CASSIGSRRTGELFF.

V usage is TRBV6-4 and J usage is TRBJ2-1; 12 nucleotides agree with TRBD2. The CDR3 is 14 amino acids. The trim removed 3 bases at V and 11 bases at J, leaving 5 bases unmatched. Per germline, CDR1 MRHNA and CDR2 SNTAGT. For the CDR3, the DNA is TGTGCCAGCAGTGATCAGACTAGCGGGGGAAAGCAGTTCTTC. Protein: CASSDQTSGGKQFF.

The rearrangement links TRBV25-1 to TRBJ2-5; 8 bases are shared with TRBD2. The germline gives CDR1 MGHDK, CDR2 SYGVNS. This CDR3 region has 17 residues. The ends lost 2 bases at V and 3 bases at J; junction bases unmatched: 11. CDR3 loop: CASSEKGLVGVEETQYF. CDR3 nucleotide sequence: TGTGCCAGCAGTGAAAAGGGACTAGTCGGTGTCGAAGAGACCCAGTACTTC.

This clone was seen a few times. The V gene is TRBV1, the J gene TRBJ1-1. TRBV1 is described as a pseudogene. This CDR3 has 14 residues. Written as DNA, the CDR3 is TGCACCAGCAGCCAATTACCGGTGAACACTGAAGCTTTCTTT. This encodes CTSSQLPVNTEAFF.

This chain connects TRBV29-1 to TRBJ2-3; 7 bases align to TRBD1. There are 13 residues in the CDR3. The V gene's germline CDR1 is SQVTM and CDR2 ANQGSEA. V lost 5 bases and J lost 1; bases outside the gene matches: 3. In DNA form, the CDR3 reads TGCAGCGTTCTAACAGGGGGCACAGATACGCAGTATTTT. Protein product: CSVLTGGTDTQYF.

The V gene is TRBV6-1, the J gene TRBJ2-2; D ambiguous. The V end was cut by 3 bases, the J end by 1 base, with 6 bases between. CDR3 size: 14 residues. Germline-derived CDR1 and CDR2 are MNHNS and SASEGT. CDR3 residues: CASSDGQNTGELFF. The CDR3, as DNA: TGTGCCAGCAGTGATGGGCAGAACACCGGGGAGCTGTTTTTT.

V gene TRBV6-1 combines with J gene TRBJ2-3, with TRBD2 matching 8 bases. The CDR3 runs to 20 residues. V dropped 1 base and J dropped 5; count of bases not matched to a gene: 20. Germline CDR1 is MNHNS and CDR2 is SASEGT. The CDR3 region has the DNA TGTGCCAGCAGTGAAGAGTTCCCGGCCGGATATGGGGGACTAGGAGATACGCAGTATTTT. Amino acids: CASSEEFPAGYGGLGDTQYF.

The chain uses TRBV15 and TRBJ2-7; D is possibly TRBD1 (6 bases). Trimming removed 5 bases from V and 5 bases from J, with 16 bases in between. CDR1 LNHNV and CDR2 YYDKDF come from the germline V gene (reference sequence). The CDR3 length is 14 residues. DNA for the CDR3: TGTGCCACCAGCGGGAGTTTAGGGGACAACGAGCAGTACTTC. This gives the protein CATSGSLGDNEQYF.

V is TRBV6-1 and J is TRBJ1-4; 9 positions agree with TRBD1. The CDR3 runs to 13 residues. Looked up from germline, CDR1 is MNHNS and CDR2 is SASEGT. V shed 10 bases and J 8 bases; nucleotides not matched to a gene: 8. The CDR3 DNA sequence: TGTGCCACCAAGACAGGGGGAGGCGAAAAACTGTTTTTT. It translates to CATKTGGGEKLFF.

The chain is built from TRBV6-5 and TRBJ2-7, with 8 bases lining up with TRBD2. After removal of 6 bases from V and 6 bases from J, the junction contained 7 bases not matched to a gene. The length of the CDR3 is 13 residues. Germline-derived CDR1 and CDR2 are MNHEY and SVGAGI. The CDR3 loop is CASSRGLGGEQYF. The CDR3 nucleotides read TGTGCCAGCAGCCGGGGACTAGGCGGCGAGCAGTACTTC.

The rearrangement links TRBV5-4 to TRBJ2-1, with D possibly being TRBD1 (5 bases). The CDR3 runs to 14 residues. Germline values: CDR1 SGHNT, CDR2 YYREEE (reference sequence). V was clipped by 1 base and J by 9 bases, with 14 bases between them. In DNA form, the CDR3 reads TGTGCCAGCAGCTTGTATGCAGGGTCGACTGAGCAGTTCTTC. Its translation is CASSLYAGSTEQFF.

The V call is TRBV7-9, the J call TRBJ1-5, with unresolved D. Germline V lookup: CDR1 SEHNR, CDR2 FQNEAQ (reference sequence). CDR3 length: 12 amino acids. Trimming shortened V by 1 base and J by 7 bases, and 5 bases separated the two germline ends. The CDR3 sequence: CASSLVGQPQHF. CDR3 sequence (DNA): TGTGCCAGCAGCTTAGTCGGGCAGCCCCAGCATTTT.

The V and J genes are TRBV11-3 and TRBJ2-1; 7 bases line up with TRBD2. This CDR3 is built from 15 residues. The V gene end was trimmed by 2 bases and the J gene end by 3 bases; junction bases not matched to a gene: 4. Germline-derived CDR1 and CDR2 are SGHNT and YENEEA. CDR3: CASSLKRGSYNEQFF. The CDR3 bases are TGTGCCAGCAGCTTAAAGCGGGGAAGCTACAATGAGCAGTTCTTC.

This chain connects TRBV7-6 to TRBJ2-3; D remains ambiguous. V shed 8 bases and J shed 5 bases, with 17 bases lying between them. The length of the CDR3 is 14 residues. Per germline, CDR1 SGHVS and CDR2 FNYEAQ. The CDR3 DNA reads as TGTGCCAGCCACTCCGCTGGGCGTGGAGATACGCAGTATTTT. Translation gives CASHSAGRGDTQYF.

The genes are TRBV6-4 and TRBJ2-7; 8 bases agree with TRBD1. The CDR3 spans 13 residues. After removal of 0 bases from V and 12 bases from J, the junction contained 7 bases not matched to a gene. CDR1 and CDR2 from the germline V gene are MRHNA and SNTAGT. In DNA form, the CDR3 reads TGTGCCAGCAGTGACTCTCGGGACAGGCTTTTGTACTTC. It encodes CASSDSRDRLLYF.

The V and J genes are TRBV7-8 and TRBJ1-1; the match to TRBD1 covers 8 bases. The J segment lost 8 bases and the V segment lost 1 base, leaving 6 bases of the junction unmatched. The length of the CDR3 is 14 residues. The germline V gene encodes CDR1 SGHVS and CDR2 FQNEAQ. The CDR3 sequence: CASSLGGTGAEAFF. The CDR3 DNA is TGTGCCAGCAGCTTAGGGGGGACAGGAGCGGAAGCTTTCTTT.

The chain has TRBV7-2 and TRBJ2-7; D ambiguous. This CDR3 is built from 12 residues. V was trimmed by 1 base and J by 6 bases, leaving 7 bases between them. CDR1 and CDR2 from the germline V gene are SGHTA and FQGNSA. In nucleotides, the CDR3 is TGTGCCAGCAGCTTAGACATTTCCGAGCAGTACTTC. This sequence encodes CASSLDISEQYF.

This chain connects TRBV29-1 to TRBJ1-2; D remains unclear. With 0 bases removed from V and 8 bases from J, the gap between germline ends came to 7 bases. This CDR3 is built from 11 residues. Germline V lookup: CDR1 SQVTM, CDR2 ANQGSEA. This CDR3 is CSVEDGNGYTF. DNA for the CDR3: TGCAGCGTTGAAGACGGGAACGGCTACACCTTC.

The CDR3 region is CASSYSRTGLSYEQYF. The CDR3 DNA follows: TGTGCCAGCAGTTACTCTAGGACAGGCCTCTCCTACGAGCAGTACTTC. The V gene is TRBV6-5, the J gene TRBJ2-7; 7 bases are shared with TRBD1. CDR3 length: 16 amino acids. Germline CDR1 MNHEY, CDR2 SVGAGI. V dropped 0 bases and J dropped 0; count of bases not matched to a gene: 5.

The rearrangement joins TRBV7-9 to TRBJ2-7, with D perhaps TRBD1 (5 bases). Trimming took off 2 bases at V and 3 bases at J, with 8 bases between the two ends. CDR1 is SEHNR, CDR2 FQNEAQ, per germline (reference sequence). The CDR3 is made up of 13 amino acids. The CDR3 sequence: CASSLLQDYEQYF. Here the CDR3 DNA reads TGTGCCAGCAGCTTACTACAGGACTACGAGCAGTACTTC.

The chain recombines TRBV19 with TRBJ2-7; no reliable D call. This CDR3 has 17 amino acids. The V end lost 5 bases, the J end lost 0 bases, and 20 bases lay between the germline ends. The V gene's germline CDR1 is LNHDA and CDR2 SQIVND (reference sequence). The CDR3 region is CASSASNRMASSYEQYF. The CDR3 DNA reads as TGTGCCAGTAGTGCCAGTAACCGAATGGCAAGCTCCTACGAGCAGTACTTC.

The DNA of the CDR3 is TGTGCCAGCAGCCCGGTCGGGGACAGGAACACTGAAGCTTTCTTT. Translated: CASSPVGDRNTEAFF. This sequence joins TRBV11-2 and TRBJ1-1, with 7 bases that match TRBD1. V was clipped by 5 bases and J by 1 base; unmatched bases: 7. CDR1 and CDR2 from the germline V gene are SGHAT and FQNNGV. This CDR3 has 15 amino acids.

The genes are TRBV5-1 and TRBJ2-7; 8 positions match TRBD1. Losses at the gene ends were 3 bases for V and 3 bases for J; bases not matched to a gene: 5. The germline V gene has CDR1 SGHRS and CDR2 YFSETQ. CDR3 size: 14 residues. In DNA, the CDR3 is TGCGCCAGCAGCTGGACAGGGCCCAACTACGAGCAGTACTTC. Translating gives CASSWTGPNYEQYF. The full variable domain, its missing parts supplied by reference TRBV5-1 and TRBJ2-7, is KAGVTQTPRYLIKTRGQQVTLSCSPISGHRSVSWYQQTPGQGLQFLFEYFSETQRNKGNFPGRFSGRQFSNSRSEMNVSTLELGDSALYLCASSWTGPNYEQYFGPGTRLTVT.

This chain uses TRBV5-1 with TRBJ1-5; D not resolved. Germline loops: CDR1 SGHRS, CDR2 YFSETQ. The CDR3 has 13 amino acids. V dropped 3 bases and J dropped 9 bases, with 13 bases sitting between them. The chain's CDR3 is CASSSSAAGPQHF. The CDR3 bases are TGCGCCAGCAGCTCTTCAGCGGCGGGGCCCCAGCATTTT. The complete variable domain, with remaining parts taken from reference TRBV5-1 and TRBJ1-5, reads KAGVTQTPRYLIKTRGQQVTLSCSPISGHRSVSWYQQTPGQGLQFLFEYFSETQRNKGNFPGRFSGRQFSNSRSEMNVSTLELGDSALYLCASSSSAAGPQHFGDGTRLSIL.

V is TRBV30 and J is TRBJ2-6, with D possibly being TRBD1 (7 bases). Germline V gene sequence: CDR1 GTSNPN, CDR2 SVGIG (reference sequence). This CDR3 comprises 15 residues. V was pared by 3 bases and J by 4 bases, with 13 bases between. The CDR3: CAWRDQGGGANVLTF. The CDR3 bases are TGTGCCTGGAGAGATCAGGGGGGAGGGGCCAACGTCCTGACTTTC.

The V gene is TRBV4-2, the J gene TRBJ2-3; D perhaps matches TRBD1 (5 bases). Trimming stripped 0 bases from V and 1 base from J, with 14 bases between. This CDR3 region has 17 residues. Germline loops: CDR1 LGHNA, CDR2 YNFKEQ. The CDR3 coding sequence is TGTGCCAGCAGCCAAGATACGCAGGGCAGGGGCACAGATACGCAGTATTTT. Amino acid sequence: CASSQDTQGRGTDTQYF.

The chain uses TRBV2 and TRBJ2-4; D might be TRBD1 (6 bases). Trimming removed 6 bases at V and 5 bases at J, with 23 bases between. Germline values: CDR1 SNHLY, CDR2 FYNNEI. The CDR3 loop spans 17 amino acids. Written as DNA, the CDR3 is TGTGCCAGCAGACCACCAGGGGTCGACTCAAGCCAAAACATTCAGTACTTC. Protein sequence: CASRPPGVDSSQNIQYF.